A selection of T cell receptor beta chains follows, all from one sample in a study of shared T cell receptors in the human thymus. The method was immunoSEQ multiplex PCR; TCRdb's version includes in-frame clones alone and lacks a portion of them. The sample holds about 730,000 clones, 75% to 90% seen once. The same sample was also studied in work on human thymus T cells.

The sample was thymocytes. These receptors were obtained from a girl under two years old with a congenital heart defect. Both conserved end residues are part of each CDR3. The order of the fields is J gene, clone size, CDR3 length, D gene, V gene, CDR3 protein, CDR3 DNA. D genes are given only for firm matches. Clone size appears in some rows only: once, few, many, or a class for an expanded clone.

TRBJ1-2	.	16	.	TRBV19	CASLRTGGQENYGYTF	TGTGCCAGTTTACGGACCGGGGGGCAGGAGAACTATGGCTACACCTTC
TRBJ1-2	.	17	TRBD1	TRBV4-1	CASSQDPGTGRPGGYTF	TGCGCCAGCAGCCAAGATCCGGGGACAGGGCGACCGGGGGGCTACACCTTC
TRBJ1-2	.	18	.	TRBV7-2	CASSLQNPRKGVMGGYTF	TGTGCCAGCAGCTTACAAAACCCCAGAAAGGGGGTTATGGGTGGCTACACCTTC
TRBJ2-3	.	11	.	TRBV20-1	CSAKLPLTQYF	TGCAGTGCGAAACTCCCTCTCACGCAGTATTTT
TRBJ1-2	.	14	.	TRBV5-1	CASSLGLAHQGYTF	TGCGCCAGCAGCTTGGGTTTAGCGCACCAAGGCTACACCTTC
TRBJ1-4	.	13	TRBD1	TRBV6-5	CASRTGSDEKLFF	TGTGCCAGCAGGACAGGGTCGGATGAAAAACTGTTTTTT
TRBJ2-5	once	18	.	TRBV7-6	CASSLQGPRKRYQETQYF	TGTGCCAGCAGCTTACAGGGGCCACGAAAGAGGTACCAAGAGACCCAGTACTTC
TRBJ2-3	.	14	TRBD2	TRBV25-1	CASSESAGVDTQYF	TGTGCCAGCAGTGAATCGGCGGGGGTTGATACGCAGTATTTT
TRBJ1-1	few	13	TRBD1	TRBV6-1	CASPGQGSTEAFF	TGTGCCAGCCCGGGACAGGGGAGCACTGAAGCTTTCTTT
TRBJ2-7	.	16	.	TRBV10-3	CAIRGAGAHKPYEQYF	TGTGCCATCAGGGGGGCCGGGGCCCACAAACCCTACGAGCAGTACTTC
TRBJ2-2	.	18	.	TRBV2	CASSANVQGQERTGELFF	TGTGCCAGCAGTGCTAACGTACAGGGCCAAGAACGCACCGGGGAGCTGTTTTTT
TRBJ1-4	.	13	.	TRBV29-1	CSVEQGSNEKLFF	TGCAGCGTTGAACAGGGGTCTAATGAAAAACTGTTTTTT
TRBJ1-1	.	18	TRBD1	TRBV28	CASSLSPTGGKLNTEAFF	TGTGCCAGCAGTTTAAGCCCGACAGGGGGCAAGCTGAACACTGAAGCTTTCTTT
TRBJ1-6	.	14	.	TRBV2	CASSHRATNSPLHF	TGTGCCAGCAGTCACAGGGCCACGAATTCACCCCTCCACTTT
TRBJ1-1	.	15	.	TRBV5-1	CASSPPATGNTEAFF	TGCGCCAGCAGCCCTCCTGCGACAGGGAACACTGAAGCTTTCTTT
TRBJ2-1	.	15	.	TRBV6-5	CASSFTGQAFDEQFF	TGTGCCAGCAGTTTTACGGGACAAGCATTCGATGAGCAGTTCTTC
TRBJ1-5	.	15	TRBD1	TRBV6-1	CASLRLQGNRQPQHF	TGTGCCAGCCTACGCTTACAGGGGAATCGTCAGCCCCAGCATTTT
TRBJ2-1	.	19	TRBD1	TRBV5-1	CASSSPSGTGRSSYNEQFF	TGCGCCAGCAGCTCACCTTCTGGGACAGGCCGAAGCTCCTACAATGAGCAGTTCTTC
TRBJ1-2	few	13	TRBD1	TRBV29-1	CSVTGTANYGYTF	TGCAGCGTTACCGGGACAGCGAACTATGGCTACACCTTC
TRBJ2-5	.	15	.	TRBV9	CASSVLGGRGETQYF	TGTGCCAGCAGCGTCCTCGGGGGGCGCGGAGAGACCCAGTACTTC
TRBJ1-3	.	14	.	TRBV28	CASRDTDSGNTIYF	TGTGCCAGCAGGGACACTGACTCTGGAAACACCATATATTTT
TRBJ1-3	.	16	TRBD1	TRBV7-9	CASSSWDSVKANTIYF	TGTGCCAGCAGCTCCTGGGACAGCGTTAAGGCAAACACCATATATTTT